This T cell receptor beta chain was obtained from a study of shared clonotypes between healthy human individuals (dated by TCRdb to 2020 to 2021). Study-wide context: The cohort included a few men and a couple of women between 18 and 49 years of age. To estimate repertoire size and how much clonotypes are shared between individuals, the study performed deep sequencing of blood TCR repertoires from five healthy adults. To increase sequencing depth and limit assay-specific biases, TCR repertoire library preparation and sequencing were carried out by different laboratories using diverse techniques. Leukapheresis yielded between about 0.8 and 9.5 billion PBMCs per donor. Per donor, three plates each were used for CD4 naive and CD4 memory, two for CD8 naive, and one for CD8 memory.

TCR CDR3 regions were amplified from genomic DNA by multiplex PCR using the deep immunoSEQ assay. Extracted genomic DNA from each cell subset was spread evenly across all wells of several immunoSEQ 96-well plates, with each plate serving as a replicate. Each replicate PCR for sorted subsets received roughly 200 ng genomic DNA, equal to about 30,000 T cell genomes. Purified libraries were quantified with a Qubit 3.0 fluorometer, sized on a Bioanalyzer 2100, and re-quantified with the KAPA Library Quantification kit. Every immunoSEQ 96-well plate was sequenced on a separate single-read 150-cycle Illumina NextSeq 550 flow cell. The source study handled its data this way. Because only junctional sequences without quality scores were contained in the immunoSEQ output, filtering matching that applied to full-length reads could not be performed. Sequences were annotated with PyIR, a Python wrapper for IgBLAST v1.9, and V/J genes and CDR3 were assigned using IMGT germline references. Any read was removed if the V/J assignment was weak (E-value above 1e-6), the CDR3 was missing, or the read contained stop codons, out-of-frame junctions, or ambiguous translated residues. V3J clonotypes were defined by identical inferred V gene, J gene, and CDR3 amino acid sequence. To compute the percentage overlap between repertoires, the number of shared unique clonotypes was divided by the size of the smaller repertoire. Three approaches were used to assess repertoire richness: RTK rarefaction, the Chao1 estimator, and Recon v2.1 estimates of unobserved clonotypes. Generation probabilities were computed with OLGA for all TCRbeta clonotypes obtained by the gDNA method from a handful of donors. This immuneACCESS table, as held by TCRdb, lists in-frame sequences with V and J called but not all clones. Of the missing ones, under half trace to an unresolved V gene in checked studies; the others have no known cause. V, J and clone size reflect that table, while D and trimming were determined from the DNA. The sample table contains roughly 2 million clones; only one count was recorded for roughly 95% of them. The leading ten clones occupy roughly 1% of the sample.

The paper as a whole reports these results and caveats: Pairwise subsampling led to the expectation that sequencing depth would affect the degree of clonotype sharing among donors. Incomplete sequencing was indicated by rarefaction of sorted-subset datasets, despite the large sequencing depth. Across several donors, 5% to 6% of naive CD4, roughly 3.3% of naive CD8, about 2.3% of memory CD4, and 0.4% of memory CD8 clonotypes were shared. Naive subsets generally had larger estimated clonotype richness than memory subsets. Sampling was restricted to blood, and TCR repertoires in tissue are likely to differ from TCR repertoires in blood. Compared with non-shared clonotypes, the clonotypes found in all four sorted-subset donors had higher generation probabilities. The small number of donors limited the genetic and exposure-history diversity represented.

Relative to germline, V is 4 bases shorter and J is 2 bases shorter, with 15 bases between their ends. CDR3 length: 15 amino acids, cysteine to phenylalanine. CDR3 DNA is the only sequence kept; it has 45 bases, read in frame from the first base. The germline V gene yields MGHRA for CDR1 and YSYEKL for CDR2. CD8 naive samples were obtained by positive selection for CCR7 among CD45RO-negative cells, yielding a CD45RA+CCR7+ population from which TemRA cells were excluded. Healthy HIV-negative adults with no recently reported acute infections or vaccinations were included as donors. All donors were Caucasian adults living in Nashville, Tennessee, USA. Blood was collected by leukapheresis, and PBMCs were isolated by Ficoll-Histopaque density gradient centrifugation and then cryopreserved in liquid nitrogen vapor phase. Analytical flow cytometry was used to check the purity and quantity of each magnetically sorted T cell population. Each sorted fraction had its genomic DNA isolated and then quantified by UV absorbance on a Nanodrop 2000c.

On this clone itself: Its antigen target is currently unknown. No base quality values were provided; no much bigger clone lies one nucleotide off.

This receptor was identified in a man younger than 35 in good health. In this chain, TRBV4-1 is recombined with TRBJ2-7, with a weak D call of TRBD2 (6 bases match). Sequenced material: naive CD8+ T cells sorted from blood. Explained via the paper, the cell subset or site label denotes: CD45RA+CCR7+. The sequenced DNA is TGCGCCAGCAGCCCGACCGGAGGGGACCCCTACGAGCAGTACTTC. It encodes CASSPTGGDPYEQYF.